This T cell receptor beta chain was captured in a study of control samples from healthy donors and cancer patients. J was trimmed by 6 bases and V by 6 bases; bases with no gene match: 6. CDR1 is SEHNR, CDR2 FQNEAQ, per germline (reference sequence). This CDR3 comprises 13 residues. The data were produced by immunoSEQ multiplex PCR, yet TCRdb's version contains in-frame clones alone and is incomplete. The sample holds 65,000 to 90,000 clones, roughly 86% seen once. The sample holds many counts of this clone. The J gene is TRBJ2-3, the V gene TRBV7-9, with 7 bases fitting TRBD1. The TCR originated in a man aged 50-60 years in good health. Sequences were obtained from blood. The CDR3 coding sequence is TGTGCCAGCAGGGGACAGTTGGCCGATACGCAGTATTTT. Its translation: CASRGQLADTQYF. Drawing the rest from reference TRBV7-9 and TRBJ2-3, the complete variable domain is DTGVSQNPRHKITKRGQNVTFRCDPISEHNRLYWYRQTLGQGPEFLTYFQNEAQLEKSRLLSDRFSAERPKGSFSTLEIQRTEQGDSAMYLCASRGQLADTQYFGPGTRLTVL.